What follows is one T cell receptor (beta chain) and its context. Its antigen is undetermined. Germline-derived CDR1 and CDR2 are SGHDT and YYEEEE. Between the trimmed V and J ends, which lost 4 bases and 5 bases, there was a span of 13 bases. The CDR3 totals 13 residues. The sample's time point: longitudinal time-point 3. The sample originates from a study of neurological immune-mediated disorders. Notes on the study in general: Whereas HTLV-1-associated myelopathy showed the most TCR clonal expansion, multiple sclerosis showed the least, with levels below those of healthy controls.

By 5'RACE with 10-nucleotide random UMIs, the cDNA was made. TCRdb re-analysed the 5' RACE reads in MiXCR, keeping a single row per CDR3 protein. The repertoire has under 130,000 distinct CDR3 sequences, more than 10% of them found once; the top ten carry approximately 3.3%. This rearrangement joins TRBV5-6 to TRBJ2-7, with D maybe TRBD1 (5 bases). The clonotype comes from a female donor with HTLV-1-associated myelopathy (HAM/TSP). The sample was PBMCs. CDR3 coding DNA: TGTGCCAGCAGCGCAGACAGTGTGAACGAGCAGTACTTC. It codes for CASSADSVNEQYF.